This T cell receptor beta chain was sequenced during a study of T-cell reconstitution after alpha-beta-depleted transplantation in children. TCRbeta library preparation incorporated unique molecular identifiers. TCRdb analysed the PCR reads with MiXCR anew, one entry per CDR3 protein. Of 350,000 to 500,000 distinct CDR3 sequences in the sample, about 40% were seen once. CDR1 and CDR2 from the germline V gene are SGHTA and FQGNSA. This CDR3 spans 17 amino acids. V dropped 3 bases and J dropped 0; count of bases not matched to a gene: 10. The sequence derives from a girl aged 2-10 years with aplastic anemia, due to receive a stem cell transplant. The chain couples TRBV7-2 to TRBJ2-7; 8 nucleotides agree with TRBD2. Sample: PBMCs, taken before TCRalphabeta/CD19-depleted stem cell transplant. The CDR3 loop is CASSLMGLVLSSYEQYF. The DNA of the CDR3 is TGTGCCAGCAGCTTGATGGGACTAGTCCTCTCCTCCTACGAGCAGTACTTC. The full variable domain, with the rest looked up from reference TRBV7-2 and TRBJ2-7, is GAGVSQSPSNKVTEKGKDVELRCDPISGHTALYWYRQSLGQGLEFLIYFQGNSAPDKSGLPSDRFSAERTGGSVSTLTIQRTQQEDSAVYLCASSLMGLVLSSYEQYFGPGTRLTVT.